This T cell receptor (beta chain) was observed in a study of blood T cells in healthy people across ages. Using a J-beta primer mix together with a sample-barcoded 5' primer, a second PCR was run for about 7 to 12 cycles. TCRdb independently ran MiXCR on the 5' RACE reads; one entry per CDR3 protein. Seen here are around 580,000 distinct CDR3 sequences, less than 60% observed once, and the top ten hold 20% to 25%. Losses at the gene ends were 5 bases for V and 8 bases for J; bases not matched to a gene: 7. Germline V gene lookup returns CDR1 KGHDR and CDR2 SFDVKD. The CDR3 runs to 13 residues. Sequences were obtained from blood. The gene calls are TRBV24-1 and TRBJ1-2; 7 bases fit TRBD1. The receptor was derived from an older man in good health. CDR3 protein: CATSGGQDGGYTF. The CDR3 DNA sequence: TGTGCCACCAGTGGAGGACAGGACGGAGGCTACACCTTC.